The clone carrying this T cell receptor beta chain was picked up one time. Its target is not known. This entry is derived from a study of shared clonotypes between healthy human individuals. Both subsets, CD45RA+ naive and CD45RA-negative memory, were split from the CD4+ cells. Method: immunoSEQ multiplex PCR; TCRdb's copy keeps in-frame clones and lacks some. The data show roughly 2.6 million clones, with 85% to 95% seen just once and roughly 0.15% held by the top ten. Study-level results: Generally, naive subsets came out with larger estimated richness than memory subsets. A reduction in generation probabilities was seen for non-shared clonotypes relative to those shared by all four donors. Blood alone was sampled, and tissue repertoires likely differ.

V lost 5 bases and J lost 6; bases outside the gene matches: 7. Germline CDR1 reads SGHTA; CDR2 reads FQGNSA. The CDR3 is 13 residues long. The sequence was collected from a man younger than 35 in good health. The sequenced material came from naive CD4+ T cells sorted from blood. Sample subset: CD45RA+ positively selected. This rearrangement joins TRBV7-2 to TRBJ2-7, with 7 nucleotides matching TRBD1. CDR3 protein: CASSPDRVAEQYF. CDR3 sequence (DNA): TGTGCCAGCAGCCCCGACAGGGTAGCCGAGCAGTACTTC.